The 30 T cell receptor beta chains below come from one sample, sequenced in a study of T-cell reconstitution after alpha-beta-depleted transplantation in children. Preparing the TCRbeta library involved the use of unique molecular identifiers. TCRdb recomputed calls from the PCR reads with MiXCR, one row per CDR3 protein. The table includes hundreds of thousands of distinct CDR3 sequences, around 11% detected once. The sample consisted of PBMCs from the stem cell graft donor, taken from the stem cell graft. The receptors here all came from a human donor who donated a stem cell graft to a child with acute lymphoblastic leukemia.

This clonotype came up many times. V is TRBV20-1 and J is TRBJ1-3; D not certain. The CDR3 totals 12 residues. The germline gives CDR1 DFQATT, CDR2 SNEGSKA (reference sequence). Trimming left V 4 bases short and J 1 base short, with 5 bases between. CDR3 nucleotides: TGCAGTGCTAAGACGTCTGGAAACACCATATATTTT. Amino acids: CSAKTSGNTIYF.

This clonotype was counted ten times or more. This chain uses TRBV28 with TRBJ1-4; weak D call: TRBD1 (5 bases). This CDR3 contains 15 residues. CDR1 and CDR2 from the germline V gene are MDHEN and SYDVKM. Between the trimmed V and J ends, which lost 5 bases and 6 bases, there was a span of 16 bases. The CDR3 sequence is CASSIGWGTDEKLFF. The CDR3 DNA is TGTGCCAGCAGTATCGGGTGGGGGACGGATGAAAAACTGTTTTTT.

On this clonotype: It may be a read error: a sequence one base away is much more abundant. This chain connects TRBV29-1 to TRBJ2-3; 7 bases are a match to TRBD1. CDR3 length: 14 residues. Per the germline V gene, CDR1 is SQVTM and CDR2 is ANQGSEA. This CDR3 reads CGSVGQWGADTQYF. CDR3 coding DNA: TGCGGCTCCGTGGGACAGTGGGGCGCAGATACGCAGTATTTT.

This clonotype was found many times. CDR3 region: CASSPRLGNSPLHF. The CDR3 region has the DNA TGTGCCAGCAGCCCTCGCTTAGGGAATTCACCCCTCCACTTT. This chain joins TRBV12-3 or TRBV12-4 and TRBJ1-6, with D unclear. CDR3 length: 14 residues. V lost 6 bases, J lost 7 bases, and 13 bases lay in between.

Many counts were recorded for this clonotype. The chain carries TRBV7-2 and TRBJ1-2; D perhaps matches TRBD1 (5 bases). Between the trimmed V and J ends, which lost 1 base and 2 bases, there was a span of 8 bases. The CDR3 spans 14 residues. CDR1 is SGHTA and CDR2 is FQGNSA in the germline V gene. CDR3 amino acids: CASSLGAGNYGYTF. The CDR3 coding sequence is TGTGCCAGCAGCTTAGGTGCAGGGAACTATGGCTACACCTTC.

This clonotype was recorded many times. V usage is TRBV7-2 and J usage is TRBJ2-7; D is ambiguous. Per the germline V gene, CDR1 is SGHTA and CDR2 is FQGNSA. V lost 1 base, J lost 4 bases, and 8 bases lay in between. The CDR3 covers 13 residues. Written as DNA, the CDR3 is TGTGCCAGCAGCTTAGACGCGGATTACGAGCAGTACTTC. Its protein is CASSLDADYEQYF.

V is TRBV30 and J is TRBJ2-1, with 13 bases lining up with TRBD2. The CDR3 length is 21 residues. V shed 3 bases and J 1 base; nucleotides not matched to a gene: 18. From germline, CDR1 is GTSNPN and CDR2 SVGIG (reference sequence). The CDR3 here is CAWSRKPGLAGSQTSYNEQFF. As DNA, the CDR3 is TGTGCCTGGAGCAGAAAGCCGGGACTAGCGGGGTCTCAAACGTCCTACAATGAGCAGTTCTTC.

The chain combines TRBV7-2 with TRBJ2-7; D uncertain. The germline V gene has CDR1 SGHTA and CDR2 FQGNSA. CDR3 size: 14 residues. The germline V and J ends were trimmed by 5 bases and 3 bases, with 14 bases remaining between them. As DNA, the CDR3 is TGTGCCAGCAGCCCCAACCCCCCTTACTACGAGCAGTACTTC. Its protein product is CASSPNPPYYEQYF.

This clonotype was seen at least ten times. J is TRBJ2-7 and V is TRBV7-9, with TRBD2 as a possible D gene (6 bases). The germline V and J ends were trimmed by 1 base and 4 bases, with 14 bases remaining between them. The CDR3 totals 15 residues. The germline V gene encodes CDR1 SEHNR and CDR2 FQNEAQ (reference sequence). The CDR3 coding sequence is TGTGCCAGCAGCTTAGGGGAGGCCGGCCAGTACGAGCAGTACTTC. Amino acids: CASSLGEAGQYEQYF. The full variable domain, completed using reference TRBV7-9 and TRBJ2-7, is DTGVSQNPRHKITKRGQNVTFRCDPISEHNRLYWYRQTLGQGPEFLTYFQNEAQLEKSRLLSDRFSAERPKGSFSTLEIQRTEQGDSAMYLCASSLGEAGQYEQYFGPGTRLTVT.

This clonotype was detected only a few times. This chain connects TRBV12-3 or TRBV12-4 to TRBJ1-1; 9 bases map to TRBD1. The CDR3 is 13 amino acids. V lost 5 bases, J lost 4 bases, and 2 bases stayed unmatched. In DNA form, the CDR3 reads TGTGCCAGCAGTGGGACAGGGCTCACTGAAGCTTTCTTT. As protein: CASSGTGLTEAFF.

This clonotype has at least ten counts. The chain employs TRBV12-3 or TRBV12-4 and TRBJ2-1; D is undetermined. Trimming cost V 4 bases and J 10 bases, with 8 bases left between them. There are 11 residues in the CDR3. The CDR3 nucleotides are TGTGCCAGCAGTTACCAGAGCGAGCAGTTCTTC. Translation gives CASSYQSEQFF.

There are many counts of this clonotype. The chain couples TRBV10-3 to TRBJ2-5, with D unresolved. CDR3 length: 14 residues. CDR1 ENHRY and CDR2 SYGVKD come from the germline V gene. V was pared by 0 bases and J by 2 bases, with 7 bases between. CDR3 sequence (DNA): TGTGCCATCAGTGAGTCAGGCAGGCAAGAGACCCAGTACTTC. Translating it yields CAISESGRQETQYF.

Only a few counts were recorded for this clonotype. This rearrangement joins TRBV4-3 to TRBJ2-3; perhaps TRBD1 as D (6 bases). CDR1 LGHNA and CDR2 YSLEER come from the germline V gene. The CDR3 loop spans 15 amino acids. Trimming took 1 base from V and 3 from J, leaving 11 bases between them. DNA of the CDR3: TGCGCCAGCAGCCAAGGCGCAGGGGCGACAGATACGCAGTATTTT. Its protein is CASSQGAGATDTQYF.

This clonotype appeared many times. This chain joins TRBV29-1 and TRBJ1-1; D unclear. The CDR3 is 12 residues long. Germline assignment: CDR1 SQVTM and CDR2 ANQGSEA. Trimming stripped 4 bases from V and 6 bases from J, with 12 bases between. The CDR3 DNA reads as TGCAGCGTTGTCCCAGAAGGGCCTGAAGCTTTCTTT. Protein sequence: CSVVPEGPEAFF.

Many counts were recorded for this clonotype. Here the CDR3 DNA reads TGTGCCAGCAGTGGTTTGACCGGGGAGCTGTTTTTT. It yields the protein CASSGLTGELFF. The rearrangement joins TRBV28 to TRBJ2-2, with D hard to call. CDR1 and CDR2 (germline): MDHEN, SYDVKM. CDR3 length: 12 amino acids. Between the trimmed V and J ends, which lost 5 bases and 5 bases, there was a span of 6 bases.

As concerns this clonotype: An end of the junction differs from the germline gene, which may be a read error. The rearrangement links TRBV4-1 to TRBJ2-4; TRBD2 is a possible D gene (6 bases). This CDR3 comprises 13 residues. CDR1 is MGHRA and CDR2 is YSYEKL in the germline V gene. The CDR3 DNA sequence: TGTGCCAGCAGCCCCGGGGTGCATGGGACTCTGTACTTC. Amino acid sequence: CASSPGVHGTLYF.

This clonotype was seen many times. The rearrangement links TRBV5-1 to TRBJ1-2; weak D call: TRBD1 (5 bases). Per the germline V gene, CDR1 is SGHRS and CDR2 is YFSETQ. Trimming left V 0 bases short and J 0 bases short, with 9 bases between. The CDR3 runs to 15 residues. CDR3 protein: CASSLVDSTNYGYTF. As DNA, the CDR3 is TGCGCCAGCAGCTTGGTCGACAGCACTAACTATGGCTACACCTTC.

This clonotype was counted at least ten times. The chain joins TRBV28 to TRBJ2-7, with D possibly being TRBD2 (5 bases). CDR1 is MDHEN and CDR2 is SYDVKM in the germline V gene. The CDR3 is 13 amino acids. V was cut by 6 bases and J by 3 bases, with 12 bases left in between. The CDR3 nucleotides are TGTGCCAGCAGCCTCGGGGAGTACTACGAGCAGTACTTC. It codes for CASSLGEYYEQYF.

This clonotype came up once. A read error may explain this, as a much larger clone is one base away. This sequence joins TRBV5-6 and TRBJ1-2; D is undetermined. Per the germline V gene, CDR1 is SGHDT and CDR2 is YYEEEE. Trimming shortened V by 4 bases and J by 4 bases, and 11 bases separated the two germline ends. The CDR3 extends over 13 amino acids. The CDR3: CASSQGPFYGYTF. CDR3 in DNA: TGTGCCAGCAGCCAAGGGCCCTTCTATGGCTACACCTTC.

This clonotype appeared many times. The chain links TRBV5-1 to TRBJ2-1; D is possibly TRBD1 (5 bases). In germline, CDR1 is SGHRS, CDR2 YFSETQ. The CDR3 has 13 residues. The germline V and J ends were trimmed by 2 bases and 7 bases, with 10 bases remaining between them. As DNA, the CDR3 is TGCGCCAGCAGCTTCTTAACAGGAAATGAGCAGTTCTTC. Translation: CASSFLTGNEQFF. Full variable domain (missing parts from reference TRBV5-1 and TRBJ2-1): KAGVTQTPRYLIKTRGQQVTLSCSPISGHRSVSWYQQTPGQGLQFLFEYFSETQRNKGNFPGRFSGRQFSNSRSEMNVSTLELGDSALYLCASSFLTGNEQFFGPGTRLTVL.

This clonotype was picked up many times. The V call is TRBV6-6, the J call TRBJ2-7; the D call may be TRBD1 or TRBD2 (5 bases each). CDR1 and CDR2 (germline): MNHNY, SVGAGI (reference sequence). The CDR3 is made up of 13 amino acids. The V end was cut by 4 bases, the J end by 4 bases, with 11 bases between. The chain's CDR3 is CASSSGGVYEQYF. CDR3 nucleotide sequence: TGTGCCAGCAGTTCTGGGGGAGTTTACGAGCAGTACTTC.

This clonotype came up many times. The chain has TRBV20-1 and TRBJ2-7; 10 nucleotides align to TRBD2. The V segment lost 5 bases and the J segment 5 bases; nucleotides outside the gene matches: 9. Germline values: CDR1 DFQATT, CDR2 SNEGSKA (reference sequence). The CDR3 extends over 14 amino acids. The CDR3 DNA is TGCAGTGCTTGGCCCGGGACTAGCGACCACGAGCAGTACTTC. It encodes CSAWPGTSDHEQYF.

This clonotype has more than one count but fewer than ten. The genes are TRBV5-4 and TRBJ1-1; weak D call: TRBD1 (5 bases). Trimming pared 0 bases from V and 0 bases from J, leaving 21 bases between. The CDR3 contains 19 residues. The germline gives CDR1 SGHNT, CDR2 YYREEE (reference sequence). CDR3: CASSLAGWSGLGVNTEAFF. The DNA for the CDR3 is TGTGCCAGCAGCTTGGCGGGGTGGTCGGGCCTAGGGGTGAACACTGAAGCTTTCTTT.

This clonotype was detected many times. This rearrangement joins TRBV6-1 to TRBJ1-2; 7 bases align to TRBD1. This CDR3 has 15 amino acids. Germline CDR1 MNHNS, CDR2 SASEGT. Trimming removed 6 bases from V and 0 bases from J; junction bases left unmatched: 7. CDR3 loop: CASSTGALANYGYTF. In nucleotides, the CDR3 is TGTGCCAGCAGCACAGGGGCCCTAGCTAACTATGGCTACACCTTC.

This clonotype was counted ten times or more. CDR3 sequence (DNA): TGCAGTGCTAGACTTGGGGACAGACATTTT. Translated, it gives CSARLGDRHF. The chain employs TRBV20-1 and TRBJ1-5; 7 bases map to TRBD1. Germline CDR1 DFQATT, CDR2 SNEGSKA (reference sequence). This CDR3 is 10 amino acids long. The V and J ends lost 2 bases and 16 bases, in that order; junction bases with no gene match: 5.

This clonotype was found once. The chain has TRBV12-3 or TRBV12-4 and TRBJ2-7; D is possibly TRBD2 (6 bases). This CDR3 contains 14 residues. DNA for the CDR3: TGTACCATCAGTTTGGCGGGAAAAAACTACGAGCAGTACTTC. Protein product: CTISLAGKNYEQYF.

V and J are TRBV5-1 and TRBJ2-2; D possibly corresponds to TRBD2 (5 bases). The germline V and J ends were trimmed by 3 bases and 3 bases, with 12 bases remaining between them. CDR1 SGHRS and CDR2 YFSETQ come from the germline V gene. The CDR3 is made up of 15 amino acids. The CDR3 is CASSWPGGDTGELFF. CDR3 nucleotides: TGCGCCAGCAGCTGGCCTGGAGGAGACACCGGGGAGCTGTTTTTT.

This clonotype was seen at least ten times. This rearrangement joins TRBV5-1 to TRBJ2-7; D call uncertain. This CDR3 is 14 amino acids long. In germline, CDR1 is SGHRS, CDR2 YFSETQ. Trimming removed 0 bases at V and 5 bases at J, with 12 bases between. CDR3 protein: CASSLAGTVDEQYF. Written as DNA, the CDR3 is TGCGCCAGCAGCTTGGCTGGAACCGTAGACGAGCAGTACTTC.

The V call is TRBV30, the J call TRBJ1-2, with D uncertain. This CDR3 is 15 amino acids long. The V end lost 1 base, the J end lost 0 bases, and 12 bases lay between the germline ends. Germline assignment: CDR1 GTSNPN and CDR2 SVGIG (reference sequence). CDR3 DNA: TGTGCCTGGAGTGGGACTGGAGCCACTAACTATGGCTACACCTTC. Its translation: CAWSGTGATNYGYTF.

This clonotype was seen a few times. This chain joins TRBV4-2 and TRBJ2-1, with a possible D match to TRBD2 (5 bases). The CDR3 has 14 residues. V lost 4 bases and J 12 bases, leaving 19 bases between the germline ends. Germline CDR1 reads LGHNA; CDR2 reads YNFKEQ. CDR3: CASSREDSAVGQFF. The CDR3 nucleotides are TGTGCCAGCAGCCGCGAGGACTCCGCGGTTGGGCAGTTCTTC.